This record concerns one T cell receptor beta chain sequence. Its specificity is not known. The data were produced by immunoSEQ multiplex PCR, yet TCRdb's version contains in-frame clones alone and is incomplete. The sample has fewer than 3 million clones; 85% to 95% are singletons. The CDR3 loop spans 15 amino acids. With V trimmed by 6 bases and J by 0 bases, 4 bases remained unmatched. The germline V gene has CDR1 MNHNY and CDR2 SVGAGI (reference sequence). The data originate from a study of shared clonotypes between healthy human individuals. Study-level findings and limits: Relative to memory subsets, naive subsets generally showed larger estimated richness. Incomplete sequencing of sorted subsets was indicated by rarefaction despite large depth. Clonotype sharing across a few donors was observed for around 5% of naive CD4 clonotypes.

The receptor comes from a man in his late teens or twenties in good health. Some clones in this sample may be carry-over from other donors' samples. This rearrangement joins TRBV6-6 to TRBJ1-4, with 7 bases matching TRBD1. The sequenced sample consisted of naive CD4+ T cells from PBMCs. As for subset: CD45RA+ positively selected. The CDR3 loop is CASSSGQATNEKLFF. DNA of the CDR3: TGTGCCAGCAGCTCCGGACAGGCAACTAATGAAAAACTGTTTTTT.